These 14 T cell receptor beta chains were all obtained from the same sample, sequenced in a study of Graves' ophthalmopathy and Graves' hyperthyroidism. The authors amplified TCR beta CDR3 regions from RNA transcripts. An initial RT-PCR round employing HTBI primers preceded a second-round multiplex PCR. TCRdb independently ran MiXCR on the multiplex PCR reads; one entry per CDR3 protein. Found here are just over 600,000 distinct CDR3 sequences, over 20% of them singletons; the top ten hold more than 5.5%. Source material: peripheral blood. The receptor source for this set is a woman aged 18 to 35 with stable Graves' hyperthyroidism. Some clones in this sample may be carry-over from other donors' samples.

The gene calls are TRBV5-5 and TRBJ1-3; TRBD1 is a possible D gene (5 bases). V lost 2 bases to trimming and J lost 4 bases, with 13 bases between them. Germline CDR1 SGHKS, CDR2 YYEKEE (reference sequence). The CDR3 spans 15 residues. Here the CDR3 reads CASSFDGARGNTIYF. The CDR3 DNA sequence: TGTGCCAGCAGCTTCGACGGGGCGCGGGGAAACACCATATATTTT.

This clonotype has a handful of counts. The chain links TRBV20-1 to TRBJ2-5; TRBD2 aligns across 12 bases. The V gene end was trimmed by 6 bases and the J gene end by 6 bases; junction bases not matched to a gene: 5. The CDR3 contains 13 residues. The germline V gene has CDR1 DFQATT and CDR2 SNEGSKA (reference sequence). The CDR3 sequence: CSAELAGGKTQYF. The CDR3, as DNA: TGCAGTGCCGAACTAGCGGGAGGAAAGACCCAGTACTTC.

This clonotype was seen repeatedly, ten times or more. The chain is built from TRBV12-5 and TRBJ2-5; D may match TRBD1 or TRBD2 (6 bases each). CDR1 is LGHNT and CDR2 is FRNRAP in the germline V gene. This CDR3 region has 14 residues. The V end lost 0 bases, the J end lost 5 bases, and 10 bases lay between the germline ends. CDR3: CASGLVQGGETQYF. The DNA for the CDR3 is TGTGCTAGTGGTTTGGTACAAGGGGGGGAGACCCAGTACTTC.

This chain joins TRBV6-1 and TRBJ1-1; 9 bases fit TRBD1. The germline V gene has CDR1 MNHNS and CDR2 SASEGT. V trimming: 6 bases; J trimming: 4 bases; junction bases outside the gene matches: 3. The CDR3 is made up of 13 amino acids. CDR3 residues: CASRAGQGTEAFF. CDR3 bases: TGTGCCAGCAGGGCGGGACAGGGCACTGAAGCTTTCTTT.

In this sample, this clonotype turned up many times. The rearrangement joins TRBV20-1 to TRBJ2-7, with 7 bases lining up with TRBD1. After removal of 3 bases from V and 6 bases from J, the junction contained 5 bases not matched to a gene. The CDR3 is 12 amino acids. Germline CDR1 and CDR2: DFQATT and SNEGSKA (reference sequence). The CDR3 nucleotides read TGCAGTGCTAGTCCGACAGGGTTCGAGCAGTACTTC. Translation gives CSASPTGFEQYF.

The table lists this clonotype with a few counts. The gene calls are TRBV6-5 and TRBJ2-5; 8 nucleotides align to TRBD1. This CDR3 has 13 amino acids. Trimming at V came to 4 bases and at J to 5 bases, leaving 3 bases not matched to a gene. Germline CDR1 MNHEY, CDR2 SVGAGI. CDR3 coding DNA: TGTGCCAGCAGTTCACAGGGGGTGGAGACCCAGTACTTC. Its translation: CASSSQGVETQYF.

This clonotype was observed at least ten times. The chain recombines TRBV6-4 with TRBJ1-6; 8 nucleotides match TRBD1. CDR3 length: 15 amino acids. From germline, CDR1 is MRHNA and CDR2 SNTAGT. With 0 bases clipped from V and 7 bases from J, the junction kept 2 bases outside the gene matches. The CDR3 sequence is CASSDSRTGNSPLHF. CDR3 DNA: TGTGCCAGCAGTGACTCGAGGACAGGGAATTCACCCCTCCACTTT.

This sequence joins TRBV18 and TRBJ1-1; 7 bases align to TRBD1. The CDR3 contains 14 residues. From germline, CDR1 is KGHSH and CDR2 LQKENI. Germline trimming cut 3 bases from V and 7 bases from J; bases unmatched to any gene: 8. CDR3 sequence: CASSPNRDSNEAFF. The CDR3 DNA reads as TGTGCCAGCTCACCCAATCGGGACAGCAATGAAGCTTTCTTT.

This clonotype was detected many times. The CDR3 sequence is CASSSQGQEYYGYTF. CDR3 coding DNA: TGTGCCAGCAGTTCCCAGGGACAGGAATACTATGGCTACACCTTC. V is TRBV28 and J is TRBJ1-2; 8 bases map to TRBD1. CDR3 length: 15 amino acids. V lost 4 bases and J lost 3; bases outside the gene matches: 7. The germline V gene has CDR1 MDHEN and CDR2 SYDVKM.

Ten or more counts support this clonotype. The rearrangement uses TRBV30 and TRBJ1-1, with a tentative D call TRBD1 (5 bases). CDR1 and CDR2 (germline): GTSNPN, SVGIG (reference sequence). CDR3 length equals 11 residues. Trimming removed 7 bases from V and 8 bases from J, with 14 bases in between. This CDR3 reads CASKRQKEAFF. The DNA for the CDR3 is TGTGCCTCAAAACGACAGAAGGAAGCTTTCTTT.

This clonotype was recorded at least ten times. The V and J genes are TRBV2 and TRBJ1-2, with a tentative D call TRBD1 (6 bases). The CDR3 is made up of 15 amino acids. Germline V CDR1 and CDR2: SNHLY, FYNNEI. V lost 0 bases, J lost 0 bases, and 8 bases lay in between. CDR3 DNA: TGTGCCAGCAGTGAAGCGGCAGGGGCTAACTATGGCTACACCTTC. Translated: CASSEAAGANYGYTF.

This clonotype came up many times. The rearrangement joins TRBV19 to TRBJ1-5, with 9 bases lining up with TRBD1. The CDR3 extends over 15 amino acids. The V gene's germline CDR1 is LNHDA and CDR2 SQIVND (reference sequence). Trimming removed 5 bases from V and 7 bases from J; junction bases left unmatched: 9. In DNA, the CDR3 is TGTGCCAGTAGTTTGACAGGGGGTAGGAACCAGCCCCAGCATTTT. Translated, it gives CASSLTGGRNQPQHF.

In this sample, this clonotype turned up many times. The chain carries TRBV11-2 and TRBJ2-5; TRBD1 matches at 10 bases. V lost 5 bases and J lost 7; bases outside the gene matches: 7. Germline V gene lookup returns CDR1 SGHAT and CDR2 FQNNGV. There are 14 residues in the CDR3. The DNA of the CDR3 is TGTGCCAGCAGCACGGGACAGGGGCTGGGGACCCAGTACTTC. As protein: CASSTGQGLGTQYF.

This clonotype appeared many times. V usage is TRBV4-2 and J usage is TRBJ1-2; 7 bases fit TRBD1. The V gene's germline CDR1 is LGHNA and CDR2 YNFKEQ. The V gene end was trimmed by 5 bases and the J gene end by 3 bases; junction bases not matched to a gene: 21. This CDR3 region has 19 residues. The CDR3, as DNA: TGTGCCAGCAGCGCAACCAGACCGGGACAGAACTATGTTTACTATGGCTACACCTTC. This sequence encodes CASSATRPGQNYVYYGYTF.